These T cell receptor beta chains were read from a single sample in a study of blood T cell repertoires in COVID-19. Using immunoSEQ multiplex PCR, the repertoire was profiled, and TCRdb retains in-frame clones only, with some absent. In the table there are about 61,000 clones, 65% to 85% of which are singletons. The material sequenced was peripheral blood. The receptors originated from an elderly man with active or convalescent COVID-19. CDR3s include the opening cysteine and the closing phenylalanine or tryptophan. Size tells how often a clone was seen (once, few, many) or the class of an expanded clone, and some rows leave it out.

J gene | clone size | V gene | CDR3 protein
TRBJ1-6 | . | TRBV6-1 | CASSEEEDRNNSPLHF
TRBJ2-1 | few | TRBV27 | CASSLRGGSYNEQFF
TRBJ1-4 | . | TRBV5-6 | CASSLMNEKLFF
TRBJ1-6 | . | TRBV10-2 | CASSQGPSSPLHF
TRBJ2-2 | . | TRBV19 | CASATGAPGELFF
TRBJ1-1 | few | TRBV30 | CAWSVNYLMNTEAFF
TRBJ2-2 | . | TRBV2 | CASRGGTNTGELFF
TRBJ2-3 | . | TRBV7-2 | CASSLASGAGTDTQYF
TRBJ1-2 | . | TRBV7-2 | CASSPMTENYGYTF
TRBJ2-6 | . | TRBV7-2 | CASSFFGANVLTF
TRBJ2-7 | . | TRBV19 | CASSHHPSGSLSGYEQYF
TRBJ1-5 | . | TRBV10-3 | CAISEGVGQPQHF
TRBJ1-1 | . | TRBV9 | CASSVRQGGEAFF
TRBJ1-1 | . | TRBV19 | CASSILTGGTEAFF
TRBJ2-1 | . | TRBV4-1 | CASKDRGGKSYNEQFF
TRBJ1-3 | . | TRBV11-2 | CASSRDSSVGNTIYF
TRBJ2-7 | few | TRBV5-1 | CASSSLEGASYEQYF
TRBJ2-1 | . | TRBV11-3 | CASSLDSSYNEQFF
TRBJ2-1 | large | TRBV4-2 | CASSQGEGVIYNEQFF
TRBJ2-2 | . | TRBV7-8 | CASSLPTARDNQAGELFF
TRBJ1-3 | . | TRBV5-1 | CASSPRSGNTIYF
TRBJ2-1 | . | TRBV27 | CASSPRGLAENEQFF
TRBJ1-4 | . | TRBV29-1 | CSVETRTEGEKLFF